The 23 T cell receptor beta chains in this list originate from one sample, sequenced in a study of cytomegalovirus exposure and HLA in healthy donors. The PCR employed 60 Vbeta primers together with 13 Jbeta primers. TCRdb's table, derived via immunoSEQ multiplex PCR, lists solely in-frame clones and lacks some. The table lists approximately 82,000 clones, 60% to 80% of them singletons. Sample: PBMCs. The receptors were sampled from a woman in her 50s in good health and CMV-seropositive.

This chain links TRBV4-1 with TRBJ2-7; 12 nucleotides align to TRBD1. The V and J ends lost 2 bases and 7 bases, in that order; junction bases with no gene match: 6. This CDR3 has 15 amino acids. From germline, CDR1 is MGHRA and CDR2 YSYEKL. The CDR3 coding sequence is TGCGCCAGCAGCCAAATGGGACAGGGGGCGCAGGAGCAGTACTTC. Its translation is CASSQMGQGAQEQYF.

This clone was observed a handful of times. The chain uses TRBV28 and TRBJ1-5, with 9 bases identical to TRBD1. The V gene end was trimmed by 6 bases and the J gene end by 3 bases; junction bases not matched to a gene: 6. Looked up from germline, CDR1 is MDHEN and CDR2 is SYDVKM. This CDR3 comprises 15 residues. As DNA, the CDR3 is TGTGCCAGCAGCAGACAGGGGGTAGTCAATCAGCCCCAGCATTTT. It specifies CASSRQGVVNQPQHF.

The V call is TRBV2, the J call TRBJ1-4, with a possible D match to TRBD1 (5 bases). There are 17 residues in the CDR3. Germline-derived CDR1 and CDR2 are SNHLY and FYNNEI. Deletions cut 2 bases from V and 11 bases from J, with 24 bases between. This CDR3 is CASSEISATGALAKLFF. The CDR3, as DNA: TGTGCCAGCAGTGAAATTTCGGCTACAGGTGCGCTTGCGAAACTGTTTTTT.

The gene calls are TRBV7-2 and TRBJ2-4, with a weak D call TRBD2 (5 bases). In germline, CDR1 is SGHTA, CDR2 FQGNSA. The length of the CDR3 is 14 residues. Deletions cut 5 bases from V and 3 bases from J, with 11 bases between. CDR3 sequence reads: CASSPGIGKNIQYF. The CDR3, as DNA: TGTGCCAGCAGCCCGGGGATCGGCAAAAACATTCAGTACTTC.

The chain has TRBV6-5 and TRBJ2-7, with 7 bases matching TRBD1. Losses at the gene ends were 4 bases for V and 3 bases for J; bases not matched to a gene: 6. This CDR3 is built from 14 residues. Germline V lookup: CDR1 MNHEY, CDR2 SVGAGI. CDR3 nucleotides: TGTGCCAGCAGTTTTGACAGGGAGCACTACGAGCAGTACTTC. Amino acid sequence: CASSFDREHYEQYF.

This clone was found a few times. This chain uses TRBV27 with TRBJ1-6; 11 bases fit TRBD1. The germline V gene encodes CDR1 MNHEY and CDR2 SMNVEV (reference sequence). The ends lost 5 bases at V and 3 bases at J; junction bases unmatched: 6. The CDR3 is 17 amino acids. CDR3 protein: CASSQLGTGGYNSPLHF. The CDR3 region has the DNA TGTGCCAGCAGTCAGTTGGGGACAGGGGGCTATAATTCACCCCTCCACTTT.

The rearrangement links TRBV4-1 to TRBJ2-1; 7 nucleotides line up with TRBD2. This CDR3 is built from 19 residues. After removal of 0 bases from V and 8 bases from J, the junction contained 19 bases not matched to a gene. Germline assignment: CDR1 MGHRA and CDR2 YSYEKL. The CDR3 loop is CASSQDAEAAGMGIYEQFF. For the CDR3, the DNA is TGCGCCAGCAGCCAAGATGCAGAAGCAGCGGGAATGGGCATCTATGAGCAGTTCTTC.

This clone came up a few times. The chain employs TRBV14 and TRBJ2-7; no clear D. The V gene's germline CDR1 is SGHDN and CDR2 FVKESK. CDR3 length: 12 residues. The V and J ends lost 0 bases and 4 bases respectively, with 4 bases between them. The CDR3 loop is CASSQDRYEQYF. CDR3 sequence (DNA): TGTGCCAGCAGCCAAGATAGATACGAGCAGTACTTC.

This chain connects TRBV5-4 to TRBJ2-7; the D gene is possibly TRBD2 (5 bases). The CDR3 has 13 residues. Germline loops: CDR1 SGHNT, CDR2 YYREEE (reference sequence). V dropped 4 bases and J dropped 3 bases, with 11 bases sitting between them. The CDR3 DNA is TGTGCCAGCAGCCTCGAACTAGACTACGAGCAGTACTTC. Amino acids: CASSLELDYEQYF.

CDR3 protein: CASREDRPSYGYTF. DNA of the CDR3: TGTGCCAGTAGGGAGGACAGGCCTAGCTATGGCTACACCTTC. The gene calls are TRBV19 and TRBJ1-2, with 7 bases aligning to TRBD1. CDR3 length equals 14 residues. Germline V gives CDR1 LNHDA, CDR2 SQIVND (reference sequence). With 6 bases clipped from V and 4 bases from J, the junction kept 8 bases outside the gene matches.

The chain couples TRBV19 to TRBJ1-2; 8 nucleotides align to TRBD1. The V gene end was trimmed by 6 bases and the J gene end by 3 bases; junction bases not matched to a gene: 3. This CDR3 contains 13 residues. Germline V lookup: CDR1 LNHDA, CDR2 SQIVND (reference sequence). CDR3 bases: TGTGCCAGTAGAACAGGGGGAGACTATGGCTACACCTTC. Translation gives CASRTGGDYGYTF. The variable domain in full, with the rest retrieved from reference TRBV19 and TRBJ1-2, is DGGITQSPKYLFRKEGQNVTLSCEQNLNHDAMYWYRQDPGQGLRLIYYSQIVNDFQKGDIAEGYSVSREKKESFPLTVTSAQKNPTAFYLCASRTGGDYGYTFGSGTRLTVV.

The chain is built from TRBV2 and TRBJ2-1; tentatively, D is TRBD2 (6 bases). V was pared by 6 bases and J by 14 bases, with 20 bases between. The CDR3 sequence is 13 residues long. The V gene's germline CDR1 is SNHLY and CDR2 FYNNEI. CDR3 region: CASRLVVPQREFF. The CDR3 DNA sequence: TGTGCCAGCAGGTTGGTGGTTCCCCAGCGGGAGTTCTTC.

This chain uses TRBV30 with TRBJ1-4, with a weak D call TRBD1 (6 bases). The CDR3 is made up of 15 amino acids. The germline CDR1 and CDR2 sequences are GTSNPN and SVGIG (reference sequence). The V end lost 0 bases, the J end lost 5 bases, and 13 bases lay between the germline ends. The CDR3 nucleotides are TGTGCCTGGAGTGTACTGAACAGGGCGAATGAAAAACTGTTTTTT. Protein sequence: CAWSVLNRANEKLFF.

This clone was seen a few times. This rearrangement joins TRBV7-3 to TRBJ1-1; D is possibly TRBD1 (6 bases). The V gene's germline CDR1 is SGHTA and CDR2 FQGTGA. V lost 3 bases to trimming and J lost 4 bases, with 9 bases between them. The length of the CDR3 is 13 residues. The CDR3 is CASSFGGATEAFF. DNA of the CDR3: TGTGCCAGCAGCTTCGGGGGGGCCACTGAAGCTTTCTTT.

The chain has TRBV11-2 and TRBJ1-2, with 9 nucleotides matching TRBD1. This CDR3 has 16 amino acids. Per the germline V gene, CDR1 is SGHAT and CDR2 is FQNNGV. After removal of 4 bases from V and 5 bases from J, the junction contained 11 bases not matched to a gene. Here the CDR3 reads CASSSTGTGHTYGYTF. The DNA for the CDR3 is TGTGCCAGCAGCTCGACCGGGACAGGGCATACATATGGCTACACCTTC.

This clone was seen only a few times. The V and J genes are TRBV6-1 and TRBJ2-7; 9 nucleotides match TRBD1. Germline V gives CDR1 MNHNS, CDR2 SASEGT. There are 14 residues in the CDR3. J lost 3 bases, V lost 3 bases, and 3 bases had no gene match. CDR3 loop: CASSDRQGVYEQYF. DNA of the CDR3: TGTGCCAGCAGTGATCGACAGGGGGTCTACGAGCAGTACTTC.

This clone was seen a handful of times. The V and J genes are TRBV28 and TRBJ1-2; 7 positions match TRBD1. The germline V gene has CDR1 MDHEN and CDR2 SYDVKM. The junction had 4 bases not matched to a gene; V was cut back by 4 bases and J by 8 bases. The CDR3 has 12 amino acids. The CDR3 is CASSWGQTGYTF. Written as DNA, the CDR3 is TGTGCCAGCAGTTGGGGACAGACGGGCTACACCTTC.

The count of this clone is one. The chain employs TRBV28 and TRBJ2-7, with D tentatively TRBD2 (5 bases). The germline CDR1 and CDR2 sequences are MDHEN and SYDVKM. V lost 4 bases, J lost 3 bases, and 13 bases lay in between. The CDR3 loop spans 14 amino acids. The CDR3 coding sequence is TGTGCCAGCAGTTACCCTGGACTCAACTACGAGCAGTACTTC. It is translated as CASSYPGLNYEQYF.

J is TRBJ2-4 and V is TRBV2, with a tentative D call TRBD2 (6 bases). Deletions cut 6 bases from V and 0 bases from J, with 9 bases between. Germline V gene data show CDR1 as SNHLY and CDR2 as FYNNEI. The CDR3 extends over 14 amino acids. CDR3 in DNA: TGTGCCAGCAGGGGGGGACTAGCCAAAAACATTCAGTACTTC. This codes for CASRGGLAKNIQYF.

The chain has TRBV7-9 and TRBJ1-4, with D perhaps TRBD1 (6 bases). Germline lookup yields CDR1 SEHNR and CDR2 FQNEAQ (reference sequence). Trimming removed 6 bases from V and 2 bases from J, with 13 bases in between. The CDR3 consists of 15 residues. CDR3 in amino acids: CASRPAGDTNEKLFF. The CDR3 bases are TGTGCCAGCAGGCCTGCAGGGGACACTAATGAAAAACTGTTTTTT.

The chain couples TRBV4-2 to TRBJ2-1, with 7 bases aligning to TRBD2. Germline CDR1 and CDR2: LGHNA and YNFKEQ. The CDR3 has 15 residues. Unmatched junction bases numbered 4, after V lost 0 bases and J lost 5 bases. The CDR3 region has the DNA TGTGCCAGCAGCCAAGATGCGGGGGTCGACAATGAGCAGTTCTTC. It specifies CASSQDAGVDNEQFF.

The CDR3 DNA follows: TGTGCCAGCAGCGATGCCGGGACAGGGGGTTCCTACGAGCAGTACTTC. This translates into CASSDAGTGGSYEQYF. The V gene is TRBV7-9, the J gene TRBJ2-7; TRBD1 agrees at 11 bases. V was pared by 5 bases and J by 1 base, with 7 bases of the junction left unmatched. From germline, CDR1 is SEHNR and CDR2 FQNEAQ (reference sequence). The CDR3 loop spans 16 amino acids.

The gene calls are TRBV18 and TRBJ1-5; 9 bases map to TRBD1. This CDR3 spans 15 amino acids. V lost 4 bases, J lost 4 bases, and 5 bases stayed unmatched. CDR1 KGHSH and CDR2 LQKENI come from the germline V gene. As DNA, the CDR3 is TGTGCCAGCTCACAAGGACAGGGGATTAATCAGCCCCAGCATTTT. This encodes CASSQGQGINQPQHF. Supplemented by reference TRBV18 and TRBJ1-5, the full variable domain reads NAGVMQNPRHLVRRRGQEARLRCSPMKGHSHVYWYRQLPEEGLKFMVYLQKENIIDESGMPKERFSAEFPKEGPSILRIQQVVRGDSAAYFCASSQGQGINQPQHFGDGTRLSIL.